These T cell receptor beta chains were read from a single sample in a study of T cell changes during pregnancy in multiple sclerosis. Clones were sequenced by immunoSEQ multiplex PCR, and TCRdb holds only the in-frame ones, with some missing. The sample consists of 45,000 to 60,000 clones, about nine tenths of them appearing once. The sample was peripheral blood, taken after pregnancy. All receptors derive from a female donor in good health, enrolled as a control in a pregnancy study. Both conserved end residues are part of each CDR3. The D gene is left open where the match is weak. Clone size is given for some rows only: seen once, a few or many times, or a class if the clone is expanded.

v_gene: TRBV18; j_gene: TRBJ1-1; abundance: .; d_gene: .; CDR3nt: TGTGCCAGCTCACTATCGGGGAGGGGGAACACTGAAGCTTTCTTT; CDR3aa: CASSLSGRGNTEAFF
v_gene: TRBV28; j_gene: TRBJ1-2; abundance: few; d_gene: .; CDR3nt: TGTGCCATAAGGTTGGAGCTATTTCCCTATGGCTACACCTTC; CDR3aa: CAIRLELFPYGYTF
v_gene: TRBV28; j_gene: TRBJ1-5; abundance: .; d_gene: TRBD1; CDR3nt: TGTGCCAGCAGTACGCGACAGGGGGCTAATCAGCCCCAGCATTTT; CDR3aa: CASSTRQGANQPQHF
v_gene: TRBV7-9; j_gene: TRBJ1-1; abundance: .; d_gene: .; CDR3nt: TGTGCCATAGGATTAGGGGTCACTGAAGCTTTCTTT; CDR3aa: CAIGLGVTEAFF
v_gene: TRBV12-5; j_gene: TRBJ2-3; abundance: .; d_gene: TRBD1; CDR3nt: TGTGCTAGTGGTATTAGGACAGGGCCCGGAGATACGCAGTATTTT; CDR3aa: CASGIRTGPGDTQYF
v_gene: TRBV5-1; j_gene: TRBJ1-5; abundance: once; d_gene: .; CDR3nt: TGCGCCAGCAGCTTGGAGCCGACTGGAAATAGCAATCAGCCCCAGCATTTT; CDR3aa: CASSLEPTGNSNQPQHF
v_gene: TRBV7-2; j_gene: TRBJ1-6; abundance: .; d_gene: TRBD1; CDR3nt: TGTGCCAGCAGCTTTGTGCCGCCAGGGGGCTCTAATTCACCCCTCCACTTT; CDR3aa: CASSFVPPGGSNSPLHF
v_gene: TRBV5-6; j_gene: TRBJ2-3; abundance: .; d_gene: .; CDR3nt: TGTGCCAGCAGCTCCCCCCTGGACGGGAGACCCGGCACAGATACGCAGTATTTT; CDR3aa: CASSSPLDGRPGTDTQYF
v_gene: TRBV5-1; j_gene: TRBJ1-2; abundance: once; d_gene: TRBD1; CDR3nt: TGCGCCAGCAGACGGGACAGGGGAGGATGGAACTATGGCTACACCTTC; CDR3aa: CASRRDRGGWNYGYTF
v_gene: TRBV19; j_gene: TRBJ1-4; abundance: .; d_gene: .; CDR3nt: TGTGCCAGTCGCCCGCTGGGGGGGAATGAAAAACTGTTTTTT; CDR3aa: CASRPLGGNEKLFF
v_gene: TRBV28; j_gene: TRBJ1-1; abundance: .; d_gene: .; CDR3nt: TGTGCCAGCAGCCCTGCCGGGGGATGGGACACTGAAGCTTTCTTT; CDR3aa: CASSPAGGWDTEAFF
v_gene: TRBV6-1; j_gene: TRBJ1-5; abundance: .; d_gene: TRBD1; CDR3nt: TGTGCCAGCAGTGTAGACAGGGGAGGCAATCAGCCCCAGCATTTT; CDR3aa: CASSVDRGGNQPQHF
v_gene: TRBV5-5; j_gene: TRBJ1-6; abundance: .; d_gene: TRBD1; CDR3nt: TGTGCCAGCAGCTCTCAGGGGGTTCGTAATTCACCCCTCCACTTT; CDR3aa: CASSSQGVRNSPLHF
v_gene: TRBV7-2; j_gene: TRBJ2-7; abundance: .; d_gene: .; CDR3nt: TGTGCCAGCAGCTCCCAGGGAAGCTCCTACGAGCAGTACTTC; CDR3aa: CASSSQGSSYEQYF
v_gene: TRBV5-1; j_gene: TRBJ2-6; abundance: .; d_gene: TRBD1; CDR3nt: TGCGCCAGCAGCACGGGACAGGGGGCGTGGGGGGCCAACGTCCTGACTTTC; CDR3aa: CASSTGQGAWGANVLTF
v_gene: TRBV12-5; j_gene: TRBJ1-1; abundance: .; d_gene: .; CDR3nt: TGTGCTAGTGGTTTGGTACTCGGGGAGAGCTTAGAAGCTTTCTTT; CDR3aa: CASGLVLGESLEAFF
v_gene: TRBV9; j_gene: TRBJ2-5; abundance: .; d_gene: TRBD2; CDR3nt: TGTGCCAGCAGCGCCTCTGGACTAGCGGCCAAAGAGACCCAGTACTTC; CDR3aa: CASSASGLAAKETQYF
v_gene: TRBV27; j_gene: TRBJ2-7; abundance: .; d_gene: TRBD2; CDR3nt: TGTGCCAGCAGCTATACTAGCGGGATGATCTACGAGCAGTACTTC; CDR3aa: CASSYTSGMIYEQYF
v_gene: TRBV7-2; j_gene: TRBJ1-5; abundance: .; d_gene: .; CDR3nt: TGTGCCAGCAGCCCTGACAGTAGCAATCAGCCCCAGCATTTT; CDR3aa: CASSPDSSNQPQHF
v_gene: TRBV7-2; j_gene: TRBJ2-7; abundance: .; d_gene: .; CDR3nt: TGTGCCAGCAGCTTAGGAGGGGGGACAGCCGAGCAGTACTTC; CDR3aa: CASSLGGGTAEQYF
v_gene: TRBV19; j_gene: TRBJ1-2; abundance: .; d_gene: .; CDR3nt: TGTGCCAGTAGTATAGGAATCCGGGCAGGGAATGTCTATGGCTACACCTTC; CDR3aa: CASSIGIRAGNVYGYTF
v_gene: TRBV28; j_gene: TRBJ1-3; abundance: .; d_gene: .; CDR3nt: TGTGCCAGCAGTGCTGGGGGGGGACCCTCTGGAAACACCATATATTTT; CDR3aa: CASSAGGGPSGNTIYF
v_gene: TRBV6-1; j_gene: TRBJ2-3; abundance: .; d_gene: .; CDR3nt: TGTGCCAGCAGTACCCTCGGGGTCCCCGATACGCAGTATTTT; CDR3aa: CASSTLGVPDTQYF
v_gene: TRBV10-1; j_gene: TRBJ1-2; abundance: .; d_gene: .; CDR3nt: TGCGCCAGCAGTGAAAACCAGTACTATGGCTACACCTTC; CDR3aa: CASSENQYYGYTF
v_gene: TRBV28; j_gene: TRBJ1-1; abundance: .; d_gene: .; CDR3nt: TGTGCCAGCATCGCGGCAGGGTCGAACACTGAAGCTTTCTTT; CDR3aa: CASIAAGSNTEAFF
v_gene: TRBV27; j_gene: TRBJ2-2; abundance: .; d_gene: TRBD2; CDR3nt: TGTGCCAGCAGTTTAGGGGGGGCCGGGGAGCTGTTTTTT; CDR3aa: CASSLGGAGELFF
v_gene: TRBV10-3; j_gene: TRBJ2-7; abundance: .; d_gene: .; CDR3nt: TGTGCCATCAGTGGGGGGGGGCGCCCCCTCGAGCAGTACTTC; CDR3aa: CAISGGGRPLEQYF
v_gene: TRBV6-4; j_gene: TRBJ2-3; abundance: .; d_gene: TRBD2; CDR3nt: TGTGCCAGGGGAAGCGGGAGTCTCGGAGATACGCAGTATTTT; CDR3aa: CARGSGSLGDTQYF
v_gene: TRBV5-1; j_gene: TRBJ2-3; abundance: once; d_gene: TRBD2; CDR3nt: TGCGCCAGCAGCCACAGGACTAGCGGGGGGGGAAGGGGCACAGATACGCAGTATTTT; CDR3aa: CASSHRTSGGGRGTDTQYF
v_gene: TRBV5-4; j_gene: TRBJ1-2; abundance: .; d_gene: TRBD1; CDR3nt: TGTGCCAGCAGCTTACCCAGGGGGGTTAATAATGGCTACACCTTC; CDR3aa: CASSLPRGVNNGYTF
v_gene: TRBV5-5; j_gene: TRBJ2-7; abundance: .; d_gene: TRBD1; CDR3nt: TGTGCCAGCAGCTTGGGGCCGGGACAGAGCTACGAGCAGTACTTC; CDR3aa: CASSLGPGQSYEQYF
v_gene: TRBV28; j_gene: TRBJ1-1; abundance: .; d_gene: TRBD1; CDR3nt: TGTGCCAGCAGCCTAGGACAGGGGGGGGCTTTCTTT; CDR3aa: CASSLGQGGAFF
v_gene: TRBV28; j_gene: TRBJ2-7; abundance: .; d_gene: .; CDR3nt: TGTGCCAGCAGTTTAAGTGTCAGGCCCTACGAGCAGTACTTC; CDR3aa: CASSLSVRPYEQYF
v_gene: TRBV19; j_gene: TRBJ2-5; abundance: .; d_gene: TRBD1; CDR3nt: TGTGCCAGTACCCCCCTCCCGGGACAGGGATGGGAGACCCAGTACTTC; CDR3aa: CASTPLPGQGWETQYF
v_gene: TRBV18; j_gene: TRBJ1-5; abundance: .; d_gene: .; CDR3nt: TGTGCCAGCTCACCCGTTGGGGGGTATAGCAATCAGCCCCAGCATTTT; CDR3aa: CASSPVGGYSNQPQHF
v_gene: TRBV14; j_gene: TRBJ1-5; abundance: .; d_gene: .; CDR3nt: TGTGCCAGCAGCCAAGGAGGGCTGAACAATCAGCCCCAGCATTTT; CDR3aa: CASSQGGLNNQPQHF
v_gene: TRBV5-1; j_gene: TRBJ2-1; abundance: .; d_gene: TRBD2; CDR3nt: TGCGCCAGCCAAGGGAGCGGGGGGGCTTCCTACAATGAGCAGTTCTTC; CDR3aa: CASQGSGGASYNEQFF
v_gene: TRBV4-1; j_gene: TRBJ1-1; abundance: .; d_gene: .; CDR3nt: TGCGCCAGCAGCCAAGATCTTCGGGGGGGGGTAGTTTTCTTT; CDR3aa: CASSQDLRGGVVFF
v_gene: TRBV27; j_gene: TRBJ2-7; abundance: .; d_gene: .; CDR3nt: TGTGCCAGCAGTTTACTAGGCATGGCTATCTACGAGCAGTACTTC; CDR3aa: CASSLLGMAIYEQYF
v_gene: TRBV9; j_gene: TRBJ2-7; abundance: .; d_gene: TRBD1; CDR3nt: TGTGCCAGCAGCAACCAGGGACAGGGCCTCAACGAGCAGTACTTC; CDR3aa: CASSNQGQGLNEQYF
v_gene: TRBV6-6; j_gene: TRBJ2-7; abundance: .; d_gene: TRBD1; CDR3nt: TGTGCCAGCATCAACCAAGGGGGCCGGATAAGCCTCGAGCAGTACTTC; CDR3aa: CASINQGGRISLEQYF